A selection of T cell receptor beta chains follows, all from one sample in a study of Ad26.COV2.S vaccination and SARS-CoV-2 variants. TCRdb's table, derived via immunoSEQ multiplex PCR, lists solely in-frame clones and lacks some. This repertoire shows about 350,000 clones, approximately 90% found once; its top ten account for about 3.9%. The sequenced sample was peripheral blood, obtained after recovery from COVID-19. The origin of the receptors is a human donor who had recovered from COVID-19. Each CDR3 is given with its conserved first and last residue. A D gene is named only where the DNA matches it firmly. Size tells how often a clone was seen (once, few, many) or the class of an expanded clone, and some rows leave it out.

v_gene	len	j_gene	d_gene	abundance	CDR3nt	CDR3aa
TRBV6-5	15	TRBJ1-3	NA	once	TGTGCCAGCAGTCATACAGCTTCCTCTGGAAACACCATATATTTT	CASSHTASSGNTIYF
TRBV10-1	12	TRBJ1-1	NA	NA	TGCGCCAGCAGCACAGGGAACACTGAAGCTTTCTTT	CASSTGNTEAFF
TRBV7-3	15	TRBJ2-2	TRBD1	NA	TGTGCCAGCAGCAGAGGACAGGTGAACACCGGGGAGCTGTTTTTT	CASSRGQVNTGELFF
TRBV4-1	17	TRBJ2-2	NA	NA	TGCGCCAGCAGCCAGGGTATGGGGGGCTCGTTGACCGGGGAGCTGTTTTTT	CASSQGMGGSLTGELFF
TRBV6-2/TRBV6-3	16	TRBJ1-5	NA	NA	TGTGCCAGCAGTTACCCGGGGCAGGTGGGCAATCAGCCCCAGCATTTT	CASSYPGQVGNQPQHF
TRBV9	17	TRBJ2-3	TRBD1	NA	TGTGCCAGCAGCGTAGACCCAGGACAGGGGGTGTCAGATACGCAGTATTTT	CASSVDPGQGVSDTQYF
TRBV10-3	14	TRBJ2-1	NA	NA	TGTGCCATCTCGACAGAACCGACGTACAATGAGCAGTTCTTC	CAISTEPTYNEQFF
TRBV3-1/TRBV3-2	12	TRBJ2-1	NA	NA	TGTGCCAGCAGCCAAGCTCGTAGTGAGCAGTTCTTC	CASSQARSEQFF
TRBV4-3	15	TRBJ2-3	TRBD2	NA	TGCGCCAGCAGCCAAGCTGTTAGCGGGACAGATACGCAGTATTTT	CASSQAVSGTDTQYF
TRBV27	16	TRBJ2-1	NA	NA	TGTGCCAGCAGCCCGTTCGGAAGGGGGGCCTACAATGAGCAGTTCTTC	CASSPFGRGAYNEQFF
TRBV2	15	TRBJ2-3	TRBD2	NA	TGTGCCAGCAGTGAAAAGGCTAGCGGAACAGATACGCAGTATTTT	CASSEKASGTDTQYF
TRBV6-5	13	TRBJ2-7	NA	NA	TGTGCCACCACGGAAGTAAGGGGGGGCGAGCAGTACTTC	CATTEVRGGEQYF
TRBV18	14	TRBJ1-5	NA	once	TGTGCCAGCTCACCGTCACAGGTGGGTCAGCCCCAGCATTTT	CASSPSQVGQPQHF
TRBV10-1	13	TRBJ1-1	TRBD1	NA	TGCGCCAGCAGCGAGGGACAGGGGGTTGTAGCTTTCTTT	CASSEGQGVVAFF
TRBV9	16	TRBJ1-3	NA	NA	TGTGCCAGCAGCGTCCTGGACTCCATATCTGGAAACACCATATATTTT	CASSVLDSISGNTIYF
TRBV11-2	16	TRBJ1-1	NA	NA	TGTGCCAGCAGCAAACGCGGGGGCGCAGGAAACACTGAAGCTTTCTTT	CASSKRGGAGNTEAFF
TRBV27	13	TRBJ2-1	NA	NA	TGTGCCAGCAGTTTAGGTAGCCTGGTCGAGCAGTTCTTC	CASSLGSLVEQFF
TRBV4-1	19	TRBJ2-1	TRBD2	NA	TGCGCCAGCAGCCAAGTTGCAGGGATGAGACTAGCTTCCTACAATGAGCAGTTCTTC	CASSQVAGMRLASYNEQFF
TRBV7-3	13	TRBJ2-5	NA	NA	TGTGCCAGCAGCCTCAGACGGGAAGAGACCCAGTACTTC	CASSLRREETQYF
TRBV5-1	15	TRBJ1-1	NA	NA	TGCGCCAGCAGCTTGGTTAGGACACCGAACACTGAAGCTTTCTTT	CASSLVRTPNTEAFF
TRBV19	14	TRBJ1-1	TRBD1	NA	TGTGCCAGTAGTATGGGACAGAGGAACACTGAAGCTTTCTTT	CASSMGQRNTEAFF
TRBV9	16	TRBJ2-3	TRBD2	NA	TGTGCCAGCAGCGTATTCGCGGGGGGGCGCCCAGATACGCAGTATTTT	CASSVFAGGRPDTQYF
TRBV6-5	15	TRBJ1-1	TRBD1	NA	TGTGCCAGCACCACGAGGACAGGGTTGAACACTGAAGCTTTCTTT	CASTTRTGLNTEAFF
TRBV19	13	TRBJ1-5	NA	NA	TGTGCCAGTAGTATAGGCGGCGGAGAGCCCCAGCATTTT	CASSIGGGEPQHF
TRBV10-3	15	TRBJ1-3	NA	once	TGTGCCATCAGTGACGTTGGGGGGTCTGGAAACACCATATATTTT	CAISDVGGSGNTIYF
TRBV6-5	15	TRBJ2-3	TRBD2	once	TGTGCCAGCAGGCCCACTAGCGGGCGCACAGATACGCAGTATTTT	CASRPTSGRTDTQYF
TRBV5-4	15	TRBJ2-2	TRBD2	NA	TGTGCCAGCAGGGTAGCGGGGTTGAACACCGGGGAGCTGTTTTTT	CASRVAGLNTGELFF
TRBV3-1/TRBV3-2	14	TRBJ1-3	TRBD1	NA	TGTGCCAGCAGCCCCCGGGACAGGGGCAACACCATATATTTT	CASSPRDRGNTIYF
TRBV5-1	16	TRBJ1-1	NA	few	TGCGCCAGCAGCTTGGCCTGGGACGGTGGATTCGCTGAAGCTTTCTTT	CASSLAWDGGFAEAFF
TRBV11-2	18	TRBJ2-5	TRBD2	NA	TGTGCCAGCAGCCCCAGACTAGCGGGGGGGCCGGAACAAGAGACCCAGTACTTC	CASSPRLAGGPEQETQYF
TRBV12-3/TRBV12-4	12	TRBJ1-1	NA	once	TGTGCCAGTAGTGGATATAGGGCTGAAGCTTTCTTT	CASSGYRAEAFF
TRBV12-3/TRBV12-4	12	TRBJ1-1	NA	NA	TGTGCCAGCAGCGAGAGATCCAGGGCAGCTTTCTTT	CASSERSRAAFF
TRBV6-1	17	TRBJ2-4	NA	NA	TGTGCCAGCAGTGAAGGGGCAGGGGGGTTAGCCAAAAACATTCAGTACTTC	CASSEGAGGLAKNIQYF
TRBV10-1	11	TRBJ1-3	NA	NA	TGCGCCAGCAGTGACGGAAACACCATATATTTT	CASSDGNTIYF
TRBV7-9	16	TRBJ2-1	NA	NA	TGTGCCAGCAGCTACTCCGGATCGCCCGGGATTGGAGAGCAGTTCTTC	CASSYSGSPGIGEQFF
TRBV14	14	TRBJ1-2	TRBD1	NA	TGTGCCAGCAGCCAAGGGACAGGGGCGTATGGCTACACCTTC	CASSQGTGAYGYTF
TRBV3-1/TRBV3-2	17	TRBJ2-3	TRBD1	NA	TGTGCCAGCAGCGTCCGATGGGGACAGGGAAGCACAGATACGCAGTATTTT	CASSVRWGQGSTDTQYF
TRBV30	13	TRBJ2-1	NA	NA	TGTGCCCCCAGGGGGGGGGACATCAATGAGCAGTTCTTC	CAPRGGDINEQFF
TRBV3-1/TRBV3-2	12	TRBJ2-2	NA	NA	TGTGCCAGCAGCCATGGGGTCGGGGAGCTGTTTTTT	CASSHGVGELFF
TRBV7-2	13	TRBJ2-1	NA	NA	TGTGCCAGTAGGGGTCCGGGGAACAATGAGCAGTTCTTC	CASRGPGNNEQFF
TRBV5-1	17	TRBJ2-3	TRBD2	NA	TGCGCCAGCAGCCGATCAACTAGCGGGGGTCCCGACGGTACGCAGTATTTT	CASSRSTSGGPDGTQYF
TRBV5-1	16	TRBJ1-6	NA	NA	TGCGCCAGCAGCTCGCAGGCGGGAGACTATAATTCACCCCTCCACTTT	CASSSQAGDYNSPLHF
TRBV27	11	TRBJ2-7	NA	NA	TGTGCCAGCGGACAAGTCCACGAGCAGTACTTC	CASGQVHEQYF
TRBV28	11	TRBJ1-3	NA	NA	TGTGCCAGCAGGTCGGCAAACACCATATATTTT	CASRSANTIYF
TRBV27	15	TRBJ1-6	TRBD1	NA	TGTGCCAGCAGTGAAATCCGGGACAGGGGTTCACCCCTCCACTTT	CASSEIRDRGSPLHF
TRBV4-1	18	TRBJ1-4	TRBD1	NA	TGCGCCAGCAGCCACGGGACAGCAGGTAGTGCAACTAATGAAAAACTGTTTTTT	CASSHGTAGSATNEKLFF
TRBV28	14	TRBJ1-2	NA	NA	TGTGCCAGCAGTTCACGGACCGCTTTCTATGGCTACACCTTC	CASSSRTAFYGYTF
TRBV11-2	14	TRBJ2-2	NA	NA	TGTGCCAGCAGGCCGGGGCCAAACACCGGGGAGCTGTTTTTT	CASRPGPNTGELFF
TRBV10-3	13	TRBJ2-7	NA	NA	TGTGCCAGCTGCAGGGAGAGCTCCTACGAGCAGTACTTC	CASCRESSYEQYF
TRBV11-2	15	TRBJ1-5	NA	NA	TGTGCCAGCAGCTTAGTATCCGGGGGTGGGCAGCCCCAGCATTTT	CASSLVSGGGQPQHF
TRBV7-9	12	TRBJ1-5	NA	NA	TGTGCCAGCAGCTTACCCCATGGATCCCAGCATTTT	CASSLPHGSQHF
TRBV5-4	13	TRBJ2-7	TRBD1	NA	TGTGCCAGCAGCTTGACAGGGGCCTACGAGCAGTACTTC	CASSLTGAYEQYF